These 8 T cell receptor beta chains were sequenced from one sample in a study of cytomegalovirus exposure and HLA in healthy donors. PCR employed 60 Vbeta and 13 Jbeta primers. Some clones are missing from TCRdb's copy, which holds only in-frame ones; the method was immunoSEQ multiplex PCR. The top ten clones hold approximately 5.4% of a sample with roughly 97,000 clones, over 75% of them seen once. The sequencing input was PBMCs. These receptors were collected from a man aged 40-49 years in good health and CMV-seropositive.

This chain links TRBV5-6 with TRBJ1-1, with D unresolved. Germline V gene data show CDR1 as SGHDT and CDR2 as YYEEEE. The ends were cut back, 4 bases at V and 1 base at J, with 23 bases in the middle. The CDR3 has 18 residues. The CDR3 sequence is CASSPNPYSWERNTEAFF. The DNA for the CDR3 is TGTGCCAGCAGCCCAAATCCTTATTCTTGGGAGCGGAACACTGAAGCTTTCTTT.

V and J are TRBV19 and TRBJ1-4, with 7 bases that match TRBD1. The CDR3 length is 16 residues. The germline gives CDR1 LNHDA, CDR2 SQIVND (reference sequence). Losses at the gene ends were 5 bases for V and 8 bases for J; bases not matched to a gene: 14. CDR3 region: CASSPARRTGLEKLFF. The CDR3 region has the DNA TGTGCCAGTAGTCCAGCGAGGCGGACAGGTCTAGAAAAACTGTTTTTT.

This chain joins TRBV27 and TRBJ1-5; 9 positions agree with TRBD1. This CDR3 spans 13 amino acids. V lost 2 bases to trimming and J lost 11 bases; unmatched junction nucleotides: 4. CDR1 MNHEY and CDR2 SMNVEV come from the germline V gene (reference sequence). The CDR3 protein is CASSLMGQGTQHF. The CDR3 coding sequence is TGTGCCAGCAGTTTAATGGGACAGGGAACCCAGCATTTT.

The rearrangement links TRBV9 to TRBJ1-1, with 8 positions matching TRBD1. J lost 1 base, V lost 4 bases, and 9 bases had no gene match. The germline V gene encodes CDR1 SGDLS and CDR2 YYNGEE. The length of the CDR3 is 16 residues. The CDR3 bases are TGTGCCAGCAGCCCGAGGACAGGGACCAAGAACACTGAAGCTTTCTTT. Protein product: CASSPRTGTKNTEAFF. The full variable domain, its missing parts supplied by reference TRBV9 and TRBJ1-1, is DSGVTQTPKHLITATGQRVTLRCSPRSGDLSVYWYQQSLDQGLQFLIQYYNGEERAKGNILERFSAQQFPDLHSELNLSSLELGDSALYFCASSPRTGTKNTEAFFGQGTRLTVV.

The chain combines TRBV6-1 with TRBJ2-7; D is ambiguous. This CDR3 is 17 amino acids long. Germline V gives CDR1 MNHNS, CDR2 SASEGT. V was clipped by 4 bases and J by 7 bases, with 26 bases between them. The CDR3 sequence: CASSAGGGGSPSTEQYF. The CDR3, as DNA: TGTGCCAGCAGTGCAGGTGGTGGTGGTTCCCCCTCTACGGAGCAGTACTTC.

The CDR3 DNA sequence: TGCGCCAGCAGCATCGGACAGGGGGCCTTTGGCTACACCTTC. Residues: CASSIGQGAFGYTF. The gene calls are TRBV5-1 and TRBJ1-2; 11 bases line up with TRBD1. The junction had 6 bases not matched to a gene; V was cut back by 4 bases and J by 7 bases. CDR1 and CDR2 from the germline V gene are SGHRS and YFSETQ. The CDR3 extends over 14 amino acids. Together with reference TRBV5-1 and TRBJ1-2, the CDR3 gives the full variable domain: KAGVTQTPRYLIKTRGQQVTLSCSPISGHRSVSWYQQTPGQGLQFLFEYFSETQRNKGNFPGRFSGRQFSNSRSEMNVSTLELGDSALYLCASSIGQGAFGYTFGSGTRLTVV.

This chain connects TRBV19 to TRBJ1-4; possibly TRBD1 for D (6 bases). The CDR3 runs to 14 residues. CDR1 and CDR2 (germline): LNHDA, SQIVND (reference sequence). The V gene lost 3 bases and the J gene lost 7 bases, with 12 bases spanning the gap. The CDR3 loop reads CASSMVWGREKLFF. Written as DNA, the CDR3 is TGTGCCAGTAGTATGGTCTGGGGGCGTGAAAAACTGTTTTTT. The variable domain in full, with the rest retrieved from reference TRBV19 and TRBJ1-4, is DGGITQSPKYLFRKEGQNVTLSCEQNLNHDAMYWYRQDPGQGLRLIYYSQIVNDFQKGDIAEGYSVSREKKESFPLTVTSAQKNPTAFYLCASSMVWGREKLFFGSGTQLSVL.

The genes are TRBV9 and TRBJ1-5; D ambiguous. The ends were cut back, 2 bases at V and 6 bases at J, with 12 bases in the middle. Germline V lookup: CDR1 SGDLS, CDR2 YYNGEE. This CDR3 region has 14 residues. CDR3 region: CASSVGVGSQPQHF. The CDR3 DNA reads as TGTGCCAGCAGCGTGGGAGTGGGGAGTCAGCCCCAGCATTTT.